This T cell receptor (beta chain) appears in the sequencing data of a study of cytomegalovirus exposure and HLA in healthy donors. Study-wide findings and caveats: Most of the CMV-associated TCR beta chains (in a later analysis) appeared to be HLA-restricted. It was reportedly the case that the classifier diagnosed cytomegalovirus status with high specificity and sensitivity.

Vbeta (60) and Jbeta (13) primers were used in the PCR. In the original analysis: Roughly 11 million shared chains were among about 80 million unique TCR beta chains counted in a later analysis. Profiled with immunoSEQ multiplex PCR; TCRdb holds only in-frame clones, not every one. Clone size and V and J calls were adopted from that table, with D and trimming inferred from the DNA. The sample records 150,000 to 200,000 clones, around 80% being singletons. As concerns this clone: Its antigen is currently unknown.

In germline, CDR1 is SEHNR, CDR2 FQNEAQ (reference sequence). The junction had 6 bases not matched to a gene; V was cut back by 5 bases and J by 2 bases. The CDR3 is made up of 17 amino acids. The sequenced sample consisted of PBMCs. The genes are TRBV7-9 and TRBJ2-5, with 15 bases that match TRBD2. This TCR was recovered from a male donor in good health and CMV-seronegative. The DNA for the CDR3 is TGTGCCAGCAGCGCGGGACTAGCGGGAGGAGCACAAGAGACCCAGTACTTC. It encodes CASSAGLAGGAQETQYF.